This is a list of T cell receptor beta chains from one sample in a study of CD8 T cells in Susac syndrome. TCRdb reprocessed the immunoSEQ multiplex PCR reads with MiXCR, giving one entry per CDR3 protein. In the table there are 150,000 to 160,000 distinct CDR3 sequences, about 95% of which are singletons. Sequenced input: CD4+ T cells from PBMCs. Every receptor here comes from a human donor with Susac syndrome. The CDR3 runs from the conserved cysteine through the conserved F or W. Fields, in order: J gene, clone size, D gene, V gene, CDR3 protein, CDR3 DNA. A D gene is named only where the DNA matches it firmly. Not all rows give a size; the values are once, few, many and, for expanded clones, a class.

J gene: TRBJ1-1; clone size: once; D gene: TRBD1; V gene: TRBV7-9; CDR3 protein: CASSAGQGLTEAFF; CDR3 DNA: TGTGCCAGCAGCGCGGGACAGGGACTGACTGAAGCTTTCTTT
J gene: TRBJ2-1; clone size: NA; D gene: NA; V gene: TRBV20-1; CDR3 protein: CSARDQNYNEQFF; CDR3 DNA: TGCAGTGCTAGAGATCAGAACTACAATGAGCAGTTCTTC
J gene: TRBJ2-5; clone size: NA; D gene: NA; V gene: TRBV6-2/TRBV6-3; CDR3 protein: CASSWGAQETQYF; CDR3 DNA: TGTGCCAGCAGTTGGGGTGCCCAAGAGACCCAGTACTTC
J gene: TRBJ1-6; clone size: NA; D gene: NA; V gene: TRBV28; CDR3 protein: CASSETARGKNSPLHF; CDR3 DNA: TGTGCCAGCAGCGAGACAGCAAGAGGGAAAAATTCACCCCTCCACTTT
J gene: TRBJ2-5; clone size: NA; D gene: TRBD2; V gene: TRBV19; CDR3 protein: CASSIAASGGQETQYF; CDR3 DNA: TGTGCCAGTAGTATAGCGGCTAGCGGGGGGCAAGAGACCCAGTACTTC
J gene: TRBJ2-3; clone size: once; D gene: NA; V gene: TRBV7-9; CDR3 protein: CASSLFNGDTQYF; CDR3 DNA: TGTGCCAGCAGCTTATTCAATGGAGATACGCAGTATTTT
J gene: TRBJ1-4; clone size: NA; D gene: NA; V gene: TRBV29-1; CDR3 protein: CSVAGNDEKLFF; CDR3 DNA: TGCAGCGTTGCCGGCAACGATGAAAAACTGTTTTTT
J gene: TRBJ1-1; clone size: NA; D gene: NA; V gene: TRBV19; CDR3 protein: CASSIRAEAFF; CDR3 DNA: TGTGCCAGTAGTATAAGGGCTGAAGCTTTCTTT
J gene: TRBJ2-5; clone size: NA; D gene: TRBD2; V gene: TRBV4-2; CDR3 protein: CASSHRTSGGDETQYF; CDR3 DNA: TGTGCCAGCAGCCACCGGACTAGCGGGGGGGATGAGACCCAGTACTTC
J gene: TRBJ2-5; clone size: NA; D gene: NA; V gene: TRBV6-5; CDR3 protein: CASSYTHGETQYF; CDR3 DNA: TGTGCCAGCAGTTACACCCACGGAGAGACCCAGTACTTC
J gene: TRBJ2-7; clone size: NA; D gene: TRBD1; V gene: TRBV20-1; CDR3 protein: CSARDPGQGTYEQYF; CDR3 DNA: TGCAGTGCTAGAGATCCGGGACAGGGAACCTACGAGCAGTACTTC
J gene: TRBJ1-6; clone size: NA; D gene: NA; V gene: TRBV3-1; CDR3 protein: CASSQGTHNSPLHF; CDR3 DNA: TGTGCCAGCAGCCAAGGTACTCATAATTCACCCCTCCACTTT
J gene: TRBJ2-7; clone size: NA; D gene: NA; V gene: TRBV20-1; CDR3 protein: CSAREWQSYEQYF; CDR3 DNA: TGCAGTGCTAGAGAATGGCAGTCCTACGAGCAGTACTTC
J gene: TRBJ1-1; clone size: NA; D gene: TRBD1; V gene: TRBV20-1; CDR3 protein: CSAPTGIYTEAFF; CDR3 DNA: TGCAGTGCTCCGACAGGGATATACACTGAAGCTTTCTTT
J gene: TRBJ1-1; clone size: NA; D gene: NA; V gene: TRBV5-1; CDR3 protein: CASSLANTRGTEAFF; CDR3 DNA: TGCGCCAGCAGCTTGGCCAACACCCGTGGCACTGAAGCTTTCTTT